This T cell receptor beta chain is from a study of Ad26.COV2.S vaccination and SARS-CoV-2 variants. Treatment defined: around 19 received Ad26.COV2.S at low or high dose, single or two shots; 5 received placebo; per-sample allocation not given. Following the first vaccine or placebo injection, samples were taken on day 63. Boston hosted the donor, who was an adult aged 18-55 years. The trim removed 1 base at V and 2 bases at J, leaving 5 bases unmatched. Germline lookup yields CDR1 LNHNV and CDR2 YYDKDF (reference sequence). There are 15 residues in the CDR3. Repertoires were generated with immunoSEQ multiplex PCR, while TCRdb's copy carries only in-frame clones and drops some. The data contain some 400,000 clones, approximately 91% of them singletons.

The specimen comprised peripheral blood, sampled in a trial of Ad26.COV2.S vaccine versus placebo. This receptor was taken from a person aged 18-65 years who received the Ad26.COV2.S COVID-19 vaccine or a placebo. This chain uses TRBV15 with TRBJ2-7, with TRBD1 matching 7 bases. The DNA of the CDR3 is TGTGCCACCAGCAGAGCGACAGGGACCCCCTACGAGCAGTACTTC. It is translated as CATSRATGTPYEQYF.